These T cell receptor beta chains were read from a single sample in a study of OX40 agonist ivuxolimab in advanced cancers. Only in-frame clones appear in the TCRdb table, and some are missing; sequencing was by immunoSEQ multiplex PCR. The sample carries roughly 87,000 clones, about 90% recorded once. The material was CD4+ or CD8+ T cells sorted from blood, obtained in a trial of the OX40 agonist ivuxolimab. All receptors come from an adult with an advanced solid tumor such as melanoma, head and neck, liver or kidney cancer. Both conserved end residues are part of each CDR3. A D gene is named only where the DNA matches it firmly. The size field is filled for only some rows; it gives once, few, many or a size class.

V gene: TRBV7-9; J gene: TRBJ1-6; clone size: .; D gene: .; CDR3 DNA: TGTGCCAGCAGCTTACTCGAAGTGACACTTTCACCCCTCCACTTT; CDR3 protein: CASSLLEVTLSPLHF
V gene: TRBV13; J gene: TRBJ2-7; clone size: .; D gene: .; CDR3 DNA: TGTGCCAGCAGCACCCAGTCCTACGAGCAGTACTTC; CDR3 protein: CASSTQSYEQYF
V gene: TRBV5-1; J gene: TRBJ2-2; clone size: few; D gene: .; CDR3 DNA: TGCGCCAGCAGCTTTTCGTCGTTGGCCGGGGAGCTGTTTTTT; CDR3 protein: CASSFSSLAGELFF
V gene: TRBV5-6; J gene: TRBJ2-7; clone size: once; D gene: .; CDR3 DNA: TGTGCCAGCAGCGCCGGGGGATTTGGTAACTACGAGCAGTACTTC; CDR3 protein: CASSAGGFGNYEQYF
V gene: TRBV4-1; J gene: TRBJ2-7; clone size: .; D gene: .; CDR3 DNA: TGCGCCAGCAGCCAAGTGTACAACTCCTACGAGCAGTACTTC; CDR3 protein: CASSQVYNSYEQYF
V gene: TRBV5-1; J gene: TRBJ1-1; clone size: .; D gene: .; CDR3 DNA: TGCGCCAGCAGCTTGGCCAGAGGGGACGATGAAGCTTTCTTT; CDR3 protein: CASSLARGDDEAFF
V gene: TRBV10-1; J gene: TRBJ2-1; clone size: .; D gene: .; CDR3 DNA: TGCGCCAGCGGGGGGTCCCCCGAGGATGAGCAGTTCTTC; CDR3 protein: CASGGSPEDEQFF
V gene: TRBV10-2; J gene: TRBJ1-1; clone size: .; D gene: .; CDR3 DNA: TGCGCCAGCAGTGAGTCATGGCAAGCTTTCTTT; CDR3 protein: CASSESWQAFF
V gene: TRBV7-3; J gene: TRBJ2-5; clone size: .; D gene: .; CDR3 DNA: TGTGCCAGCAGCTTATTGGGAGCGGTTCAAGAGACCCAGTACTTC; CDR3 protein: CASSLLGAVQETQYF
V gene: TRBV11-2; J gene: TRBJ1-5; clone size: .; D gene: .; CDR3 DNA: TGTGCCAGCAGGACCGGGGGGGCAAATCAGCCCCAGCATTTT; CDR3 protein: CASRTGGANQPQHF
V gene: TRBV5-4; J gene: TRBJ2-7; clone size: .; D gene: .; CDR3 DNA: TGTGCCAGCACCGAGGGTATGGAGCAGTACTTC; CDR3 protein: CASTEGMEQYF
V gene: TRBV7-9; J gene: TRBJ2-1; clone size: .; D gene: .; CDR3 DNA: TGTGCCAGCAGCTTAGGCACAAGGAATGAGCAGTTCTTC; CDR3 protein: CASSLGTRNEQFF
V gene: TRBV13; J gene: TRBJ2-1; clone size: .; D gene: .; CDR3 DNA: TGTGCCAGCACCCGAGATGGTGAGCAGTTCTTC; CDR3 protein: CASTRDGEQFF
V gene: TRBV27; J gene: TRBJ2-7; clone size: .; D gene: .; CDR3 DNA: TGTGCCAGCAGTTCCTCACCCAGATACGAGCAGTACTTC; CDR3 protein: CASSSSPRYEQYF
V gene: TRBV4-1; J gene: TRBJ2-7; clone size: .; D gene: .; CDR3 DNA: TGCGCCAGCAGCCAAGATGAAGGGGGGGGCCTGTACGAGCAGTACTTC; CDR3 protein: CASSQDEGGGLYEQYF
V gene: TRBV10-2; J gene: TRBJ2-1; clone size: .; D gene: .; CDR3 DNA: TGCGCCAGCAGTGTCGCACCGGAGGCTCCCTCCTACAATGAGCAGTTCTTC; CDR3 protein: CASSVAPEAPSYNEQFF
V gene: TRBV5-5; J gene: TRBJ2-5; clone size: .; D gene: .; CDR3 DNA: TGTGCCAGCAGCTTACCTAGGACTATGGAGACCCAGTACTTC; CDR3 protein: CASSLPRTMETQYF
V gene: TRBV15; J gene: TRBJ2-1; clone size: .; D gene: .; CDR3 DNA: TGTGCCACCAGCAGACCGGAGGGTAGTGAGCAGTTCTTC; CDR3 protein: CATSRPEGSEQFF
V gene: TRBV2; J gene: TRBJ2-2; clone size: .; D gene: .; CDR3 DNA: TGTGCCAGCAGTGCCAGACTACTCACCGGGGAGCTGTTTTTT; CDR3 protein: CASSARLLTGELFF
V gene: TRBV7-8; J gene: TRBJ2-6; clone size: .; D gene: TRBD2; CDR3 DNA: TGTGCCAGCAGCTTAGAGAGGGGAGGGCTTGGGGCCAACGTCCTGACTTTC; CDR3 protein: CASSLERGGLGANVLTF
V gene: TRBV7-9; J gene: TRBJ1-1; clone size: .; D gene: .; CDR3 DNA: TGTGCCAGCAGCCACCCACTGGACAGCACTGAAGCTTTCTTT; CDR3 protein: CASSHPLDSTEAFF
V gene: TRBV6-1; J gene: TRBJ2-7; clone size: .; D gene: .; CDR3 DNA: TGTGCCATCGACCGTGGAGGGGGGATCGACGAGCAGTACTTC; CDR3 protein: CAIDRGGGIDEQYF
V gene: TRBV27; J gene: TRBJ2-1; clone size: .; D gene: TRBD2; CDR3 DNA: TGTGCCAGCAGCCCCTCGCCAGCGGGGGTCCCCGAGCAGTTCTTC; CDR3 protein: CASSPSPAGVPEQFF
V gene: TRBV13; J gene: TRBJ1-4; clone size: .; D gene: TRBD1; CDR3 DNA: TGTGCCAGCAGCTCCTTCAGACAGGGTGCTAATGAAAAACTGTTTTTT; CDR3 protein: CASSSFRQGANEKLFF
V gene: TRBV19; J gene: TRBJ2-3; clone size: once; D gene: .; CDR3 DNA: TGTGCCAGTAGTATGATAAGCGAGGGGCCAGATACGCAGTATTTT; CDR3 protein: CASSMISEGPDTQYF
V gene: TRBV7-6; J gene: TRBJ2-3; clone size: .; D gene: .; CDR3 DNA: TGTGCCAGCAGCTTAGTCAGGGCGGGGCTCGGCACAGATACGCAGTATTTT; CDR3 protein: CASSLVRAGLGTDTQYF
V gene: TRBV7-9; J gene: TRBJ1-1; clone size: .; D gene: TRBD1; CDR3 DNA: TGTGCCACCATGGGGACAGGGGGGAACACTGAAGCTTTCTTT; CDR3 protein: CATMGTGGNTEAFF
V gene: TRBV7-8; J gene: TRBJ2-7; clone size: .; D gene: TRBD1; CDR3 DNA: TGTGCCAGCAGCTGGACAGGGACGAGCTCCTACGAGCAGTACTTC; CDR3 protein: CASSWTGTSSYEQYF
V gene: TRBV4-3; J gene: TRBJ2-3; clone size: .; D gene: TRBD2; CDR3 DNA: TGCGCCAGCAGCTGGGGGTCGGGGGGGATCACAGATACGCAGTATTTT; CDR3 protein: CASSWGSGGITDTQYF
V gene: TRBV9; J gene: TRBJ2-3; clone size: .; D gene: .; CDR3 DNA: TGTGCCAGCAGCGTAGTCGGGGGCGGAGGCACAGATACGCAGTATTTT; CDR3 protein: CASSVVGGGGTDTQYF
V gene: TRBV10-3; J gene: TRBJ2-3; clone size: .; D gene: .; CDR3 DNA: TGTGCCATCAGTGAGTCCTGGGCGGGGGCAGGCACTAGCACAGATACGCAGTATTTT; CDR3 protein: CAISESWAGAGTSTDTQYF
V gene: TRBV4-3; J gene: TRBJ1-1; clone size: .; D gene: .; CDR3 DNA: TGCGCCAGCAGCCAAGAGGGGTGGACTGAAGCTTTCTTT; CDR3 protein: CASSQEGWTEAFF
V gene: TRBV9; J gene: TRBJ2-7; clone size: .; D gene: TRBD1; CDR3 DNA: TGTGCCAGCAGCGCCTTAACCGGGACAGGCTTGGGCGAGCAGTACTTC; CDR3 protein: CASSALTGTGLGEQYF
V gene: TRBV7-9; J gene: TRBJ2-3; clone size: .; D gene: TRBD2; CDR3 DNA: TGTGCCAGCAGCGATGGACTAGCGGGGAGCACAGATACGCAGTATTTT; CDR3 protein: CASSDGLAGSTDTQYF
V gene: TRBV9; J gene: TRBJ2-1; clone size: .; D gene: .; CDR3 DNA: TGTGCCAGCAGCGGGGGAGGTACTATCCCCCACAATGAGCAGTTCTTC; CDR3 protein: CASSGGGTIPHNEQFF
V gene: TRBV5-8; J gene: TRBJ2-7; clone size: .; D gene: .; CDR3 DNA: TGTGCCAGCAGCTGGTTTTCAAACGAGCAGTACTTC; CDR3 protein: CASSWFSNEQYF
V gene: TRBV11-2; J gene: TRBJ2-7; clone size: .; D gene: TRBD1; CDR3 DNA: TGTGCCAGCAGCTTAGGGACAGGGGCATACGAGCAGTACTTC; CDR3 protein: CASSLGTGAYEQYF
V gene: TRBV27; J gene: TRBJ2-6; clone size: .; D gene: .; CDR3 DNA: TGTGCCAGCAGTCCGGCCGGGGCCAACGTCCTGACTTTC; CDR3 protein: CASSPAGANVLTF
V gene: TRBV4-1; J gene: TRBJ1-1; clone size: few; D gene: .; CDR3 DNA: TGCGCCAGCAGCCAAGACCCAGTGAACACTGAAGCTTTCTTT; CDR3 protein: CASSQDPVNTEAFF
V gene: TRBV19; J gene: TRBJ1-1; clone size: .; D gene: .; CDR3 DNA: TGTGCCAGTAGCCGACCCCCTCAGGGGTGGAGAACTGAAGCTTTCTTT; CDR3 protein: CASSRPPQGWRTEAFF
V gene: TRBV6-5; J gene: TRBJ2-3; clone size: .; D gene: .; CDR3 DNA: TGTGCCAGCAGTTGGGGTATTGGGGAGGATACGCAGTATTTT; CDR3 protein: CASSWGIGEDTQYF
V gene: TRBV6-1; J gene: TRBJ1-2; clone size: .; D gene: .; CDR3 DNA: TGTGCCAGCGGATTTCCCTTTGCAGGCGAATATGGCTACACCTTC; CDR3 protein: CASGFPFAGEYGYTF
V gene: TRBV5-6; J gene: TRBJ1-5; clone size: .; D gene: .; CDR3 DNA: TGTGCCAGCAGCTCCATTGGCAATCAGCCCCAGCATTTT; CDR3 protein: CASSSIGNQPQHF
V gene: TRBV16; J gene: TRBJ2-7; clone size: .; D gene: TRBD1; CDR3 DNA: TGTGCCAGCAGCCCCGGGACAGGCTCCTACGAGCAGTACTTC; CDR3 protein: CASSPGTGSYEQYF
V gene: TRBV27; J gene: TRBJ2-3; clone size: .; D gene: TRBD1; CDR3 DNA: TGTGCCAGCAGGGGGGACAGCCTGTTCACAGATACGCAGTATTTT; CDR3 protein: CASRGDSLFTDTQYF
V gene: TRBV4-2; J gene: TRBJ1-4; clone size: many; D gene: .; CDR3 DNA: TGTGCCAGCAGCCAAGCCTATGAAAAACTGTTTTTT; CDR3 protein: CASSQAYEKLFF
V gene: TRBV5-6; J gene: TRBJ2-1; clone size: .; D gene: .; CDR3 DNA: TGTGCCAGCAGCTTGGCGGGTGTGCCCGCTGAGCAGTTCTTC; CDR3 protein: CASSLAGVPAEQFF
V gene: TRBV7-2; J gene: TRBJ1-5; clone size: .; D gene: .; CDR3 DNA: TGTGCCAGCAGTGAACAGTACGGTCAGCCCCAGCATTTT; CDR3 protein: CASSEQYGQPQHF
V gene: TRBV4-3; J gene: TRBJ1-3; clone size: .; D gene: .; CDR3 DNA: TGCGCCAGCAGCCAAGAAAAGGGTTACACCATATATTTT; CDR3 protein: CASSQEKGYTIYF
V gene: TRBV7-6; J gene: TRBJ1-4; clone size: .; D gene: TRBD1; CDR3 DNA: TGTGCCAGCAGCATGGGACAGGTTGGAGCGAATGAAAAACTGTTTTTT; CDR3 protein: CASSMGQVGANEKLFF
V gene: TRBV6-5; J gene: TRBJ1-5; clone size: .; D gene: .; CDR3 DNA: TGTGCCAGCAGACCAGGGTATAGCAATCAGCCCCAGCATTTT; CDR3 protein: CASRPGYSNQPQHF
V gene: TRBV9; J gene: TRBJ1-5; clone size: .; D gene: .; CDR3 DNA: TGTGCCAGCAGCGTAGACAGCGGAAGCAATCAGCCCCAGCATTTT; CDR3 protein: CASSVDSGSNQPQHF
V gene: TRBV7-8; J gene: TRBJ2-1; clone size: .; D gene: .; CDR3 DNA: TGTGCCAGCAGTCAGACACTTAATGAGCAGTTCTTC; CDR3 protein: CASSQTLNEQFF